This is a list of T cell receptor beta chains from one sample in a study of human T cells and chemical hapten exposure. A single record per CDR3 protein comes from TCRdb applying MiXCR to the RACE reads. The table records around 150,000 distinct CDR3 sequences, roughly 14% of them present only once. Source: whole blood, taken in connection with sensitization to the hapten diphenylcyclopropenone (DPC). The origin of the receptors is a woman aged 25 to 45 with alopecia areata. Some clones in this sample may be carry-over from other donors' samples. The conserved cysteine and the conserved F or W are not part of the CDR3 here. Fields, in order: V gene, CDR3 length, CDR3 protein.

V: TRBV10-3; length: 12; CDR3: AISELPGTYEQY
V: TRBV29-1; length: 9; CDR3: SVGVAQGQY
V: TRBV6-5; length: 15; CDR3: ASSLIRTGAGANVLT
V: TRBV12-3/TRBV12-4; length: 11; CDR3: ASSLDADQPQH
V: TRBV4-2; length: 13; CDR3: ASSQGGGVPYEQY
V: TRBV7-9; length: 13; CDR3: ASSSFDPNTGELF
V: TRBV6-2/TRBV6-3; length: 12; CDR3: ASSQRGAGDTQY
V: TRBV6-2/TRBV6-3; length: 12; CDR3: ASRETSDLDTQY
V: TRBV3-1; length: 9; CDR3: ASWSTGELF
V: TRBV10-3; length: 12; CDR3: AISIPGANTEAF
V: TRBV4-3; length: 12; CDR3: ASSQDWGNTEAF
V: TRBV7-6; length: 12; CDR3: ASRTTVNTDTQY
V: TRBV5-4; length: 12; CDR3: ASSSAATIEKLF
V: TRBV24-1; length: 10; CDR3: ATGDSNYGYT
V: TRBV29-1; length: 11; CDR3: SVQPQAGRSQY
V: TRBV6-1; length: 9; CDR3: AARGSYEQY
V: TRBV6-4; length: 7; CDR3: ANYNEQF
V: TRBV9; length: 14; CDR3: ASSGERQGAIDEQF
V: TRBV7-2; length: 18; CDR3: ASSLVESSGTSGQLGELF
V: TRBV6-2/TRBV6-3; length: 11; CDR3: ASKQELNTEAF
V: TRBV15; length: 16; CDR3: ATSRVDRGAARRTEAF
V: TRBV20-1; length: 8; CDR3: SVRGGEQY
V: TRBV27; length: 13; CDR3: ASRPGSAGTWEQF
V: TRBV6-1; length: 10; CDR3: ASSRYEDSPY
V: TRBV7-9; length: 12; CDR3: ASSLEWSRDGYT
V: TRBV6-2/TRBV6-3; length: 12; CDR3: ASSYAVPTTEAF
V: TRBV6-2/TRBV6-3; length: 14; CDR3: ASSNSLAGVGETQY
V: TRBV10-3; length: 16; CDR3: AISESGLAGARTGELF
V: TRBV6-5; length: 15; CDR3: ASSRWVVGEGDTEAF
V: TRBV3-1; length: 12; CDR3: ASSQGRRPDTQY
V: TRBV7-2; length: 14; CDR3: ASSVSSGRFVREQF